This TCR beta chain was found in a study of blood T cell repertoires in COVID-19. About the study: Donors in the United States, Italy and Spain gave samples during acute or convalescent COVID-19. In each case, the material was cDNA or gDNA derived from T cells, B-cell-depleted T cells, or PBMCs.

The CDR3 length is 15 residues. V lost 2 bases, J lost 3 bases, and 11 bases lay in between. Germline V CDR1 and CDR2: MDHEN, SYDVKM. Individuals drawn from approximately 26 US areas were roughly 18 to 95 years old. Cohort 3 recovery required two negative PCRs, clearance, or symptom resolution. Method: immunoSEQ multiplex PCR; TCRdb's copy keeps in-frame clones and lacks some. This repertoire shows 150,000 to 200,000 clones, about 82% found once; its top ten account for over 7%. The TCR originated in a woman between 25 and 40 years old who had recovered from COVID-19. The chain uses TRBV28 and TRBJ2-1; a possible D gene is TRBD2 (6 bases). Sequenced: PBMCs or T cells enriched from blood (not recorded which). The CDR3, as DNA: TGTGCCAGCAGTTTAAGGCGCGGGGTCTACAATGAGCAGTTCTTC. It is translated as CASSLRRGVYNEQFF.